This T cell receptor beta chain was captured by sequencing in a study of T-cell reconstitution after alpha-beta-depleted transplantation in children. V trimming: 4 bases; J trimming: 5 bases; junction bases outside the gene matches: 17. The CDR3 spans 18 residues. Germline V lookup: CDR1 SGHVS, CDR2 FNYEAQ. TCRbeta library preparation incorporated unique molecular identifiers. TCRdb analysed the PCR reads with MiXCR anew, one entry per CDR3 protein. The sample lists around 680,000 distinct CDR3 sequences; approximately 17% were seen once. The chain combines TRBV7-6 with TRBJ2-5, with TRBD1 matching 9 bases. The specimen was PBMCs from the stem cell graft donor, collected from the stem cell graft. The origin of this receptor is a human donor who donated a stem cell graft to a child with acute myeloid leukemia. The CDR3 loop reads CASSSSPGTGNLWETQYF. The CDR3 DNA is TGTGCCAGCAGCTCATCGCCCGGGACAGGGAATCTTTGGGAGACCCAGTACTTC.